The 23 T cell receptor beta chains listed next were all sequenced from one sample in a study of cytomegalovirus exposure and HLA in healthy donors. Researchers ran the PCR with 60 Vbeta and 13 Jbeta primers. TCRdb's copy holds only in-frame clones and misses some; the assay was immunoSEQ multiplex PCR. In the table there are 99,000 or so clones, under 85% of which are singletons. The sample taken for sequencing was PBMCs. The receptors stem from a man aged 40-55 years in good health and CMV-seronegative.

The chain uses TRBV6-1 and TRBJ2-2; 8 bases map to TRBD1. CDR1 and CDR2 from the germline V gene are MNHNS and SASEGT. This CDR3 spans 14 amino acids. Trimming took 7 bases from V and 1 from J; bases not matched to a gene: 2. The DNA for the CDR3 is TGTGCCAGCAAGGGACAGGTGAACACCGGGGAGCTGTTTTTT. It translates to CASKGQVNTGELFF.

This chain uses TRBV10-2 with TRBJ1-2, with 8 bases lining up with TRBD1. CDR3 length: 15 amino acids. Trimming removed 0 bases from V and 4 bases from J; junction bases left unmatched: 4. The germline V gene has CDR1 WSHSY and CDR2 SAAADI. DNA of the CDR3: TGCGCCAGCAGTGAGTCGAGGACAGGGACCTATGGCTACACCTTC. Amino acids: CASSESRTGTYGYTF.

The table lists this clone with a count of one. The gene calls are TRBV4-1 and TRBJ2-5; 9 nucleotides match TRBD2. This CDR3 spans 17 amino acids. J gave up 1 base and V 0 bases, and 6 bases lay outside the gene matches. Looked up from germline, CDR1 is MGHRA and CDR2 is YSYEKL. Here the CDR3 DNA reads TGCGCCAGCAGCCAAGATGGGGCTAGCGGGGCCCAAGAGACCCAGTACTTC. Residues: CASSQDGASGAQETQYF.

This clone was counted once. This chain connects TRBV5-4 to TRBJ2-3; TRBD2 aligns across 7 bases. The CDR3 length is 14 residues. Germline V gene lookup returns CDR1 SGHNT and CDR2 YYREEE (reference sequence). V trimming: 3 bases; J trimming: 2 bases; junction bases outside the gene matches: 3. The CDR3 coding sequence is TGTGCCAGCAGCTCCGGGACTAACACAGATACGCAGTATTTT. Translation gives CASSSGTNTDTQYF.

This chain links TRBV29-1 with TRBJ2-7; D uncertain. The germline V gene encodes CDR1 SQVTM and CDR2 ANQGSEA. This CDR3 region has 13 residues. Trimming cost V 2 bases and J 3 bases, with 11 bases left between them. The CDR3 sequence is CSVESAEDYEQYF. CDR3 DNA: TGCAGCGTTGAATCCGCGGAAGACTACGAGCAGTACTTC.

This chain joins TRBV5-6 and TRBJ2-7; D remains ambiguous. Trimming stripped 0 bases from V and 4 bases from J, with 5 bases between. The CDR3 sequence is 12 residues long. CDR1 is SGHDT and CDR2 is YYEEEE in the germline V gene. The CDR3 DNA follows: TGTGCCAGCAGCTTGGCCTCTTACGAGCAGTACTTC. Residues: CASSLASYEQYF.

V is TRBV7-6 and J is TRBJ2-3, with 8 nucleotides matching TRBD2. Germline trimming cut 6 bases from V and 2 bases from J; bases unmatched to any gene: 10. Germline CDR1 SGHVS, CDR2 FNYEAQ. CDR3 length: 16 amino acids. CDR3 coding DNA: TGTGCCAGCAGGCGTACTAGCGGCTCCCTCACAGATACGCAGTATTTT. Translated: CASRRTSGSLTDTQYF.

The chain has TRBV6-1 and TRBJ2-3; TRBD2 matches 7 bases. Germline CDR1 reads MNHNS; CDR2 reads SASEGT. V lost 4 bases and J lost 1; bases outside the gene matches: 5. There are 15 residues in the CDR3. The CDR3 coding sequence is TGTGCCAGCAGTGGCGCGGGAGAACGCACAGATACGCAGTATTTT. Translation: CASSGAGERTDTQYF.

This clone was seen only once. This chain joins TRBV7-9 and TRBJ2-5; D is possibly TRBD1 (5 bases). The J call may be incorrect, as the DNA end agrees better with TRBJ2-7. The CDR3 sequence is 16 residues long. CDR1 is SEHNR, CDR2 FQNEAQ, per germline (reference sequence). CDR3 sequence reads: CASSLFDSRASYEQYF. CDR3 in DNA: TGTGCCAGCAGCTTATTTGACAGTCGAGCTTCCTACGAGCAGTACTTC.

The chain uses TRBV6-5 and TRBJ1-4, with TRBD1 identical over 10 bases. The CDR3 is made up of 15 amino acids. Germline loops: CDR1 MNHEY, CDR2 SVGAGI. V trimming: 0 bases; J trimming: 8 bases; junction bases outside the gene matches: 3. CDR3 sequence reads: CASSYSGTGAEKLFF. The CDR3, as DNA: TGTGCCAGCAGTTACTCCGGGACAGGGGCCGAAAAACTGTTTTTT.

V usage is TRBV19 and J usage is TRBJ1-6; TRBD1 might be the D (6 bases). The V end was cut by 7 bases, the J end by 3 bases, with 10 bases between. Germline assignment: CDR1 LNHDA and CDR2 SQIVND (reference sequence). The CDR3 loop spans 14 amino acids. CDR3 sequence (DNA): TGTGCCAGTACCGGACAGAACTATAATTCACCCCTCCACTTT. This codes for CASTGQNYNSPLHF. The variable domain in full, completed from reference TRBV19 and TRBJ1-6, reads DGGITQSPKYLFRKEGQNVTLSCEQNLNHDAMYWYRQDPGQGLRLIYYSQIVNDFQKGDIAEGYSVSREKKESFPLTVTSAQKNPTAFYLCASTGQNYNSPLHFGNGTRLTVT.

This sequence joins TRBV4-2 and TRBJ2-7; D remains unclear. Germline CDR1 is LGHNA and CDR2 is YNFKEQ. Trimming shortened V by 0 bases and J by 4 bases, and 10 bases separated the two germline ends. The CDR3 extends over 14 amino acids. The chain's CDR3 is CASSQDWSGYEQYF. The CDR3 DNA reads TGTGCCAGCAGCCAAGATTGGTCGGGTTACGAGCAGTACTTC.

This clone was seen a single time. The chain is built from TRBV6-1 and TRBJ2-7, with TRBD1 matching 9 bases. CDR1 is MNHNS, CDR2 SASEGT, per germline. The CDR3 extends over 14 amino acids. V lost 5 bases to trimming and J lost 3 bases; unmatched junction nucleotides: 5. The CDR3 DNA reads TGTGCCAGCAGTCCCCGGGACAGGGACTACGAGCAGTACTTC. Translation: CASSPRDRDYEQYF.

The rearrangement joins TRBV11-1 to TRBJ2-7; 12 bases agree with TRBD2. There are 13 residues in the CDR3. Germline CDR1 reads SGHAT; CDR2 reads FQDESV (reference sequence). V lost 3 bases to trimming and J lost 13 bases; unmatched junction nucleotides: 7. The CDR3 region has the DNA TGTGCCAGCAGCTTCGAAACTAGCGGGAGGAATTACTTC. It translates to CASSFETSGRNYF.

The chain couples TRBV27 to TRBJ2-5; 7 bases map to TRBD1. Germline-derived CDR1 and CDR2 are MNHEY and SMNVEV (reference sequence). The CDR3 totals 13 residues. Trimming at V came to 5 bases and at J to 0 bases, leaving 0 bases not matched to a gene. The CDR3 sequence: CASSGTDQETQYF. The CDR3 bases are TGTGCCAGCAGTGGGACAGACCAAGAGACCCAGTACTTC.

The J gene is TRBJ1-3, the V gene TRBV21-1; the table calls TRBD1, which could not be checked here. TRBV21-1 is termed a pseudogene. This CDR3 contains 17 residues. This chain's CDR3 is CASSTRQGSSSGNTIYF. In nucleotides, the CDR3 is TGTGCCAGCAGCACACGACAGGGATCCAGCTCTGGAAACACCATATATTTT.

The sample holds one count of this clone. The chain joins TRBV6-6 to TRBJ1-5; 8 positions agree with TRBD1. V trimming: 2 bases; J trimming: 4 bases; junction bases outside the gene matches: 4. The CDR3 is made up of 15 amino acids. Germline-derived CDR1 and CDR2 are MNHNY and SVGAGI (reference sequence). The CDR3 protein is CASSYNRGVNQPQHF. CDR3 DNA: TGTGCCAGCAGTTACAACAGGGGGGTTAATCAGCCCCAGCATTTT.

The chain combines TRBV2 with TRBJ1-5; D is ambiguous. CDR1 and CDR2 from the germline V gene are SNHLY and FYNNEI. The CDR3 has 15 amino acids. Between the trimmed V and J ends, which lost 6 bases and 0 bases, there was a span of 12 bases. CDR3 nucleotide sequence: TGTGCCAGCAGCCCTCTCCCGGGTAGCAATCAGCCCCAGCATTTT. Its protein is CASSPLPGSNQPQHF.

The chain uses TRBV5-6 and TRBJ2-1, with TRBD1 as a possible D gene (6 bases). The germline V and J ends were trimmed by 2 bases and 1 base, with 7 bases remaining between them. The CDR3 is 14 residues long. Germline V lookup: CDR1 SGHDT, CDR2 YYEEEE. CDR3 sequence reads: CASSLRGSYNEQFF. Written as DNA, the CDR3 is TGTGCCAGCAGCTTAAGGGGGTCCTACAATGAGCAGTTCTTC.

CDR3: CASSLEGQGGNEQFF. The CDR3 nucleotides read TGTGCCAGCAGCTTAGAGGGACAGGGTGGCAATGAGCAGTTCTTC. The rearrangement uses TRBV7-6 and TRBJ2-1; 9 bases line up with TRBD1. The trim removed 1 base at V and 6 bases at J, leaving 4 bases unmatched. Germline CDR1 and CDR2: SGHVS and FNYEAQ. This CDR3 region has 15 residues.

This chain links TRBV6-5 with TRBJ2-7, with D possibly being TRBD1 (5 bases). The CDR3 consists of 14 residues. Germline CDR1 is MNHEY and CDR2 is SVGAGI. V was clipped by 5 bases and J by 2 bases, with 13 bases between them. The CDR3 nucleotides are TGTGCCAGCAGTGATGGCGACAGCACCTACGAGCAGTACTTC. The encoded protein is CASSDGDSTYEQYF.

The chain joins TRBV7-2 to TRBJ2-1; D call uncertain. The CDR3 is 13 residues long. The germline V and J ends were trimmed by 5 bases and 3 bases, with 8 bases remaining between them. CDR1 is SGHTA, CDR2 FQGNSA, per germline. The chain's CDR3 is CASSPPYYNEQFF. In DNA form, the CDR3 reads TGTGCCAGCAGCCCCCCCTACTACAATGAGCAGTTCTTC. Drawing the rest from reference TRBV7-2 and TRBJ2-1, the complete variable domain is GAGVSQSPSNKVTEKGKDVELRCDPISGHTALYWYRQSLGQGLEFLIYFQGNSAPDKSGLPSDRFSAERTGGSVSTLTIQRTQQEDSAVYLCASSPPYYNEQFFGPGTRLTVL.

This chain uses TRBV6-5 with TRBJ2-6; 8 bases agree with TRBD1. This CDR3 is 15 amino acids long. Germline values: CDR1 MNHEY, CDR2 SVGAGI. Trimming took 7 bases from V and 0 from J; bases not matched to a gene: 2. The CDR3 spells CASTGTGSGANVLTF. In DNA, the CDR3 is TGTGCCAGCACAGGGACAGGCTCTGGGGCCAACGTCCTGACTTTC.